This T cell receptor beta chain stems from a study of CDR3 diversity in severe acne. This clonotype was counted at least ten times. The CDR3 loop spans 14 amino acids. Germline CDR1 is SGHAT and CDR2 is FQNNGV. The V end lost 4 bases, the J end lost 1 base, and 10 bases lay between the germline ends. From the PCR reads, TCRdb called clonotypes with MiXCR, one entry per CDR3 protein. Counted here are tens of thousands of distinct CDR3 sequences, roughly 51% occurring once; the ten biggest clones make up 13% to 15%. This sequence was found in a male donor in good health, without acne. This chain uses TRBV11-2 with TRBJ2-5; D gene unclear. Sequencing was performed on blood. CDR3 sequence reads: CASSSPGTQETQYF. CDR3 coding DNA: TGTGCCAGCAGCTCCCCCGGTACCCAAGAGACCCAGTACTTC.